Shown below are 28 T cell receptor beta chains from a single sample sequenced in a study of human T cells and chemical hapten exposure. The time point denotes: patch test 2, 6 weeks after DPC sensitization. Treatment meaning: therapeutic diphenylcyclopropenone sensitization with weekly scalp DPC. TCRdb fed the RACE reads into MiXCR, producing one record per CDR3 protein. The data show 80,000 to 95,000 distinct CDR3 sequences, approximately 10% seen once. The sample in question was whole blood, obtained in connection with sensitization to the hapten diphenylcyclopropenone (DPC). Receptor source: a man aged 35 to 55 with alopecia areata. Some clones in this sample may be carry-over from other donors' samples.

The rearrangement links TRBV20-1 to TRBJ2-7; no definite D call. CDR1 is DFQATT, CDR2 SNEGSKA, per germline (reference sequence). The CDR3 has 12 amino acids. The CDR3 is CRDRLTTYEQYV. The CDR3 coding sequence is TGCAGGGACCGACTGACAACCTACGAGCAGTACGTC.

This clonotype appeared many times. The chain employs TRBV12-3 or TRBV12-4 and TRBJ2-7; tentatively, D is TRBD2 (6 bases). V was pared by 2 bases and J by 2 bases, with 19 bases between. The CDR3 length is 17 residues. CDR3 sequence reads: CASSLIRETGVAYEQYV. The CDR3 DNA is TGTGCCAGCAGTTTAATTAGGGAGACGGGGGTTGCCTACGAGCAGTACGTC.

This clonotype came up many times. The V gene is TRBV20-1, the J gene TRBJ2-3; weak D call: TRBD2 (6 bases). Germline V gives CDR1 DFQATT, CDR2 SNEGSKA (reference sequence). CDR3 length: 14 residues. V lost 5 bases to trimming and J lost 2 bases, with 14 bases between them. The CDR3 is CSAFGGENTDTQYF. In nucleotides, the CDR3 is TGCAGTGCTTTCGGCGGGGAAAACACAGATACGCAGTATTTT.

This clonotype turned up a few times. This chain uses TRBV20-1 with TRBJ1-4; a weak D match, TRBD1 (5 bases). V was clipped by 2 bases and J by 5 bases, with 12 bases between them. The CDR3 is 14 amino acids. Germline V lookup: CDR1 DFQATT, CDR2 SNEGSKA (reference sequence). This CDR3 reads CSARLTGHNEKLFF. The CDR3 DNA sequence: TGCAGTGCTAGACTAACAGGTCACAATGAAAAACTGTTTTTT.

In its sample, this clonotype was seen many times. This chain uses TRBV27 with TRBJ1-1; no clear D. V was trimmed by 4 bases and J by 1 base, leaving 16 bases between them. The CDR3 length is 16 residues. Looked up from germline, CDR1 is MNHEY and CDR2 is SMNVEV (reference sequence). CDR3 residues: CASSSLLRSQNTEAFF. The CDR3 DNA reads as TGTGCCAGCAGTTCTCTGTTACGGAGTCAGAACACTGAAGCTTTCTTT.

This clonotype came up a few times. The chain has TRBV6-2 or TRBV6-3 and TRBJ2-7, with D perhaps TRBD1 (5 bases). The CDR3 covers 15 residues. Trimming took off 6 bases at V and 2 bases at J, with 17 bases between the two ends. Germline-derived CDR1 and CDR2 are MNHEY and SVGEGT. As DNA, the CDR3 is TGTGCCAGCAGGGGCGGCGGCCAGGGCACCTACGAGCAGTACGTC. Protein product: CASRGGGQGTYEQYV.

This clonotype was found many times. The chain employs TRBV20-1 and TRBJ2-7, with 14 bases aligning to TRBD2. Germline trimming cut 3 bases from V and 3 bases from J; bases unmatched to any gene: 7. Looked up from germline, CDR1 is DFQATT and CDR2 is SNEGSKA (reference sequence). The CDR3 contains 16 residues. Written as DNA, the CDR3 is TGCAGTGCTAGGTCCCCGGGACTAGCGGGAGACTACGAGCAGTACTTC. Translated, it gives CSARSPGLAGDYEQYF.

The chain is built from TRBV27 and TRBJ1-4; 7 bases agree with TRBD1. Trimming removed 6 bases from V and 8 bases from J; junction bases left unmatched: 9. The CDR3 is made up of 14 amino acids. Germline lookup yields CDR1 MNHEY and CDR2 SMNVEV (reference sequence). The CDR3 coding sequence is TGTGCCAGCAGGAGGACAGGAGGTCAAGAAAAACTGTTTTTT. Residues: CASRRTGGQEKLFF.

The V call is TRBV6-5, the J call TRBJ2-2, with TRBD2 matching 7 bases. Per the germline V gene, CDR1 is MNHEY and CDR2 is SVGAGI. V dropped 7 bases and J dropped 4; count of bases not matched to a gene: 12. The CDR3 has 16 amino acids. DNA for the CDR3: TGTGCCAGCACCACCCGAACGGGAGGATTCACCGGGGAGCTGTTTTTT. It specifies CASTTRTGGFTGELFF.

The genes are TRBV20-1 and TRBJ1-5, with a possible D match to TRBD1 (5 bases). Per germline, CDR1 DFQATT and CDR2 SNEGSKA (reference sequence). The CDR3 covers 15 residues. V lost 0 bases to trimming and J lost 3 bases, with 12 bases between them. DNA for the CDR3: TGCAGTGCTAGAGATATAGGCAGGGCCAATCAGCCCCAGCATTTT. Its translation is CSARDIGRANQPQHF.

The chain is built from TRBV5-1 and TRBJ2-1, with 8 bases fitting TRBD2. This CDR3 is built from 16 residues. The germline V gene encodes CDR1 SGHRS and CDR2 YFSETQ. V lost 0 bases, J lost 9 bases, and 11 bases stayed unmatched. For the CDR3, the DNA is TGCGCCAGCAGCTTGGAAATAGCGGGAAGGTCCGGTGAGCAGTTCTTC. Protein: CASSLEIAGRSGEQFF.

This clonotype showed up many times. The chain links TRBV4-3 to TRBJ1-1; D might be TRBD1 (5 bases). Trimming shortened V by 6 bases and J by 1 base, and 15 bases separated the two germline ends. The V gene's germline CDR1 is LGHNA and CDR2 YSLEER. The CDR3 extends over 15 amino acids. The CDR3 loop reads CASRRSGTANTEAFF. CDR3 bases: TGCGCCAGCAGGCGGTCCGGGACGGCGAACACTGAAGCTTTCTTT.

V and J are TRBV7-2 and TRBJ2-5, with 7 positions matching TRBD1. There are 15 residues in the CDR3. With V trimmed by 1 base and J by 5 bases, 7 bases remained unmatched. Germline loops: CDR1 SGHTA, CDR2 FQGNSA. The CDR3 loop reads CASSLDEGAWETQYF. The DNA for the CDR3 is TGTGCCAGCAGCTTAGATGAGGGGGCGTGGGAGACCCAGTACTTC.

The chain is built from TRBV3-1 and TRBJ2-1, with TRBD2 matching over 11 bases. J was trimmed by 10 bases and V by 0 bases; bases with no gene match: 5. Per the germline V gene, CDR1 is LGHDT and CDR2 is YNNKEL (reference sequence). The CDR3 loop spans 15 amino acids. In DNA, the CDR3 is TGTGCCAGCAGCCAAGACACTAGCGGGAGTGGAGAGCAGTTCTTC. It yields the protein CASSQDTSGSGEQFF.

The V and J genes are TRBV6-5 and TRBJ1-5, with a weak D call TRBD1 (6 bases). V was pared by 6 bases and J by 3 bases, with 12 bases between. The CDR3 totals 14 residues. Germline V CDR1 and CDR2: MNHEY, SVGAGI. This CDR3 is CASSRNRDNQPQHF. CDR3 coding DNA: TGTGCCAGCAGCCGTAACAGGGACAATCAGCCCCAGCATTTT.

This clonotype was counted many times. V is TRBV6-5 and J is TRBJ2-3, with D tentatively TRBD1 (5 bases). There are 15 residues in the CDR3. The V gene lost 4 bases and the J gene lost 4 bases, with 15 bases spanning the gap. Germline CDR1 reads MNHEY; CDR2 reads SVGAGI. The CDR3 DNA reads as TGTGCCAGCAGTTGGGGCTATAGAGGCGCAGATACGCAGTATTTT. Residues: CASSWGYRGADTQYF.

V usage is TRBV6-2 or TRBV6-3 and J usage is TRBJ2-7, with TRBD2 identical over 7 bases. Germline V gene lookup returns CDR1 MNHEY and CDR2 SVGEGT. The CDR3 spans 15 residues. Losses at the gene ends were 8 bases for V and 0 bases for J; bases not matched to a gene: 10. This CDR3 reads CASSSAASGSYEQYV. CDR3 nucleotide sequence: TGTGCCAGCTCTTCCGCGGCTAGCGGCTCCTACGAGCAGTACGTC.

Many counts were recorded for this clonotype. The CDR3 spells CASSYSRGRRGGGELFF. The DNA of the CDR3 is TGTGCCAGCAGTTATTCTAGGGGGCGAAGGGGAGGCGGGGAGCTGTTTTTT. The chain couples TRBV6-5 to TRBJ2-2, with D possibly TRBD1 on 7 matching bases. Germline CDR1 is MNHEY and CDR2 is SVGAGI. V was shortened by 3 bases and J by 7 bases, with 21 bases between the two germline ends. The CDR3 length is 17 residues.

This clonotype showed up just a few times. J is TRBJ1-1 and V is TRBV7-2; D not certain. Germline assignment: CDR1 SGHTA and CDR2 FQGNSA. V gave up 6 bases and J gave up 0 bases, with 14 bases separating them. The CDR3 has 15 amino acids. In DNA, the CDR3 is TGTGCCAGCAGACCTGAGACGGCTATGAACACTGAAGCTTTCTTT. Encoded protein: CASRPETAMNTEAFF.

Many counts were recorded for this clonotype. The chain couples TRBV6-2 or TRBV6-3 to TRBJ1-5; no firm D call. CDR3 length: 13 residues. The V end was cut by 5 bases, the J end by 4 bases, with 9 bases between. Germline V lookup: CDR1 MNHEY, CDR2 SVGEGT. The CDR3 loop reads CASSGTINQPQHF. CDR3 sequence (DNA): TGTGCCAGCAGTGGTACGATTAATCAGCCCCAGCATTTT.

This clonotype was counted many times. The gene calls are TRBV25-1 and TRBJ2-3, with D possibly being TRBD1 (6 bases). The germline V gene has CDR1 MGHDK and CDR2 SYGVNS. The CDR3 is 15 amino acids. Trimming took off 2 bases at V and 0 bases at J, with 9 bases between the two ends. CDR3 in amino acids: CASSETGLSTDTQYF. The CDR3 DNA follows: TGTGCCAGCAGTGAAACAGGGCTGAGCACAGATACGCAGTATTTT.

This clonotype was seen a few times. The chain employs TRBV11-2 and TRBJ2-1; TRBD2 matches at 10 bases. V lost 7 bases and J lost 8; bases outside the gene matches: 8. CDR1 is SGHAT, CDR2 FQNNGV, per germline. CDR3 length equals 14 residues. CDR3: CASIPGLASHEQFF. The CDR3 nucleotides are TGTGCCAGCATACCGGGACTAGCGTCTCATGAGCAGTTCTTC.

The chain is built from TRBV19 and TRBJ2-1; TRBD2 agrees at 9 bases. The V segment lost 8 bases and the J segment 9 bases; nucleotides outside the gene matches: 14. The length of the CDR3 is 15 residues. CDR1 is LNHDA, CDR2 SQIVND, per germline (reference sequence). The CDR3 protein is CASSGGRAGWGEQFF. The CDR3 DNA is TGTGCCAGTTCCGGCGGGAGGGCCGGATGGGGTGAGCAGTTCTTC. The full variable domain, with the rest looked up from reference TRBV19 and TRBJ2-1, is DGGITQSPKYLFRKEGQNVTLSCEQNLNHDAMYWYRQDPGQGLRLIYYSQIVNDFQKGDIAEGYSVSREKKESFPLTVTSAQKNPTAFYLCASSGGRAGWGEQFFGPGTRLTVL.

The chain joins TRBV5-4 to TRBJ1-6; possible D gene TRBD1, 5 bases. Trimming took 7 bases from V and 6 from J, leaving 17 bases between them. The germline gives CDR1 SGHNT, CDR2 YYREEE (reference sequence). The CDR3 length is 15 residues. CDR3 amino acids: CASGLVGVVNSPLHF. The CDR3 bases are TGTGCCAGCGGGCTCGTGGGGGTAGTTAATTCACCCCTCCACTTT.

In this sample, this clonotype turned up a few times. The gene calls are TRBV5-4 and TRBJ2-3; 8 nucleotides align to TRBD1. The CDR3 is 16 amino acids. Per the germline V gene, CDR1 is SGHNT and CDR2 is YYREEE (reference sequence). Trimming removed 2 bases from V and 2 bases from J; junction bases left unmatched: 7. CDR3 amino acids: CASSFGPGGTTDTQYF. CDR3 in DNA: TGTGCCAGCAGCTTCGGCCCAGGGGGCACCACAGATACGCAGTATTTT.

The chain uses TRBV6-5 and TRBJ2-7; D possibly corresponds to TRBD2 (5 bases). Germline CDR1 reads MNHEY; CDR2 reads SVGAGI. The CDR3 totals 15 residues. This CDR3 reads CASSYSRTGNYEQSV. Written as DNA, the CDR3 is TGTGCCAGCAGTTACTCGAGAACGGGAAATTACGAGCAGTCCGTC.

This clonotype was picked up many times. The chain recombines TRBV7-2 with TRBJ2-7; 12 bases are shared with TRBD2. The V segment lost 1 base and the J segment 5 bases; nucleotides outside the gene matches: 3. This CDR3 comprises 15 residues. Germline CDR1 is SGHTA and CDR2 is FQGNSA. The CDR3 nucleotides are TGTGCCAGCAGCTTAGTGGCTAGCGGGAGGGACGAGCAGTACGTC. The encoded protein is CASSLVASGRDEQYV.

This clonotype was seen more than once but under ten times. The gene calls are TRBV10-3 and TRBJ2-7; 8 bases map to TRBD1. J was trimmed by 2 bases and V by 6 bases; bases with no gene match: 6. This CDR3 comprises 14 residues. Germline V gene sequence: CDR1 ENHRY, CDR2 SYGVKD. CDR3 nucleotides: TGTGCCATCAGGGGACAGGCTAAGGCCTACGAGCAGTACTTC. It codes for CAIRGQAKAYEQYF.